This T cell receptor (beta chain) was identified in a study of PD-1 blockade in mismatch repair-deficient tumors. In the study overall: Patients had about a dozen mismatch repair-deficient cancer types, all previously treated and progressing.

Only in-frame clones appear in the TCRdb table, and some are missing; sequencing was by immunoSEQ multiplex PCR. Of 30,000 to 45,000 clones listed, 75% to 90% are singletons. Germline-derived CDR1 and CDR2 are ENHRY and SYGVKD. V shed 4 bases and J 1 base; nucleotides not matched to a gene: 5. The CDR3 spans 15 residues. With respect to this clone: Antigen specificity is unknown.

Every patient had mismatch repair deficiency by PCR or immunohistochemistry. The TCR-sequenced patients were a few responders to pembrolizumab. General observations from the study: Tumor-resident clones, often undetectable pretreatment in blood, expanded then contracted after pembrolizumab.

The source material was PBMCs, sampled 38 weeks after starting pembrolizumab. The sequence came from an adult with mismatch repair-deficient cancer. The chain carries TRBV10-3 and TRBJ2-3, with 7 bases that match TRBD2. CDR3 loop: CAISGPRGGTDTQYF. The CDR3 region has the DNA TGTGCCATCAGTGGGCCCCGGGGGGGCACAGATACGCAGTATTTT.